The 9 T cell receptor beta chains in this list originate from one sample, sequenced in a study of T cell clonotyping in hematopoietic cell transplantation. TCRdb's copy holds only in-frame clones and misses some; the assay was immunoSEQ multiplex PCR. Of 8,000 or so clones listed, roughly 96% are singletons. Sequencing was performed on PBMCs, taken 30 days after allogeneic stem cell transplant. The receptor source for this set is a male patient between 40 and 50 years old who had an allogeneic stem cell transplant from a related donor, so the T cells may come from the graft donor. Some clones in this sample may be carry-over from other donors' samples.

V and J are TRBV15 and TRBJ2-7; D could derive from TRBD1 or TRBD2 (5 bases each). The CDR3 is 15 residues long. Trimming took off 2 bases at V and 0 bases at J, with 11 bases between the two ends. Germline values: CDR1 LNHNV, CDR2 YYDKDF (reference sequence). DNA for the CDR3: TGTGCCACCAGCAGAAGCGGACATAACTCCTACGAGCAGTACTTC. This translates into CATSRSGHNSYEQYF.

The chain links TRBV7-9 to TRBJ1-2; D gene uncertain. CDR1 and CDR2 from the germline V gene are SEHNR and FQNEAQ (reference sequence). The length of the CDR3 is 14 residues. The V and J ends lost 2 bases and 3 bases respectively, with 10 bases between them. The CDR3 region is CASSLMGMDYGYTF. CDR3 nucleotide sequence: TGTGCCAGCAGCTTAATGGGGATGGACTATGGCTACACCTTC.

The chain couples TRBV29-1 to TRBJ2-7, with TRBD2 matching 7 bases. There are 20 residues in the CDR3. V gave up 3 bases and J gave up 0 bases; unmatched junction bases: 23. The germline V gene has CDR1 SQVTM and CDR2 ANQGSEA. The CDR3 DNA is TGCAGCGTTGAGAGGTTTCCGGGACTAAGAATCGACACTAGCTCCTACGAGCAGTACTTC. Protein sequence: CSVERFPGLRIDTSSYEQYF.

V and J are TRBV28 and TRBJ1-5, with TRBD1 matching 7 bases. Losses at the gene ends were 8 bases for V and 6 bases for J; bases not matched to a gene: 13. This CDR3 is built from 15 residues. Germline CDR1 and CDR2: MDHEN and SYDVKM. The CDR3 sequence is CASGGQSTKSQPQHF. CDR3 DNA: TGTGCCAGCGGGGGACAGTCGACTAAGAGTCAGCCCCAGCATTTT.

The chain carries TRBV5-4 and TRBJ1-1; possibly TRBD1 for D (6 bases). V shed 4 bases and J shed 0 bases, with 13 bases lying between them. CDR3 length: 15 residues. Per germline, CDR1 SGHNT and CDR2 YYREEE (reference sequence). CDR3 amino acids: CASSGQGTVNTEAFF. The CDR3 DNA sequence: TGTGCCAGCAGCGGCCAGGGGACTGTGAACACTGAAGCTTTCTTT.

The chain recombines TRBV29-1 with TRBJ1-2; D perhaps matches TRBD1 (6 bases). The CDR3 extends over 14 amino acids. Looked up from germline, CDR1 is SQVTM and CDR2 is ANQGSEA. V was clipped by 6 bases and J by 8 bases, with 22 bases between them. This CDR3 reads CSVRPGGGEGGYTF. The CDR3 bases are TGCAGCGTCCGCCCGGGGGGCGGGGAAGGGGGCTACACCTTC.

This chain connects TRBV30 to TRBJ1-2, with D unclear. Germline V lookup: CDR1 GTSNPN, CDR2 SVGIG (reference sequence). The ends were cut back, 8 bases at V and 4 bases at J, with 11 bases in the middle. The CDR3 totals 11 residues. The CDR3 here is CATGSLYGYTF. Written as DNA, the CDR3 is TGTGCCACGGGCAGCCTCTATGGCTACACCTTC.

The rearrangement links TRBV19 to TRBJ2-7; no definite D call. Deletions cut 3 bases from V and 4 bases from J, with 10 bases between. The CDR3 consists of 13 residues. CDR1 LNHDA and CDR2 SQIVND come from the germline V gene (reference sequence). The DNA for the CDR3 is TGTGCCAGTAGTATCAGTTTTACGTACGAGCAGTACTTC. It specifies CASSISFTYEQYF. Based on the CDR3 plus reference TRBV19 and TRBJ2-7, the full variable domain is DGGITQSPKYLFRKEGQNVTLSCEQNLNHDAMYWYRQDPGQGLRLIYYSQIVNDFQKGDIAEGYSVSREKKESFPLTVTSAQKNPTAFYLCASSISFTYEQYFGPGTRLTVT.

This chain joins TRBV5-6 and TRBJ1-1, with 7 bases identical to TRBD1. The CDR3 contains 13 residues. Germline CDR1 reads SGHDT; CDR2 reads YYEEEE. The junction had 5 bases not matched to a gene; V was cut back by 2 bases and J by 7 bases. The CDR3 region is CASSLGGQSEAFF. The DNA of the CDR3 is TGTGCCAGCAGCTTAGGGGGCCAGAGTGAAGCTTTCTTT.